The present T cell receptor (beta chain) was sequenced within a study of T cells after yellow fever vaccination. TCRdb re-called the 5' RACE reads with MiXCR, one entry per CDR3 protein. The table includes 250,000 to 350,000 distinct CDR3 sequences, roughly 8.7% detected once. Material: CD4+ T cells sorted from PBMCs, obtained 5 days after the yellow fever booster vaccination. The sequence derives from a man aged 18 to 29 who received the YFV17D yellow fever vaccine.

In nucleotides, the CDR3 is TGTGCCAGCAGCCCGGGGACAACTAATGAAAAACTGTTTTTT. Translating it yields CASSPGTTNEKLFF. The V gene is TRBV5-4, the J gene TRBJ1-4, with D unclear. V was trimmed by 4 bases and J by 0 bases, leaving 7 bases between them. Germline-derived CDR1 and CDR2 are SGHNT and YYREEE (reference sequence). The CDR3 runs to 14 residues.